This note documents a single T cell receptor (beta chain) sequence. The target antigen is unknown. This specimen belongs to a study of PD-L1 blockade in urothelial cancer. Study-level background: Treatment start was followed by blood analysis at 3 weeks (second dose) and again at 6 weeks. Blood gave a median around 150,000 T cells.

Every PCR received spiked-in synthetic TCR analog templates. The repertoire was sequenced with immunoSEQ multiplex PCR; TCRdb's copy has only in-frame clones and lacks some. Of about 88,000 clones in the sample, over 90% were seen once. Findings and caveats of the study: Expansion of tumor-associated blood clones at 3 weeks was greater in durable-benefit patients.

The J segment lost 3 bases and the V segment lost 1 base, leaving 0 bases of the junction unmatched. The germline V gene encodes CDR1 LGHNA and CDR2 YSLEER. CDR3 length: 14 residues. The specimen comprised PBMCs, sampled around atezolizumab (anti-PD-L1) treatment. The TCR originated in a man in his sixties with urothelial cancer. This chain joins TRBV4-3 and TRBJ1-1; 9 nucleotides match TRBD1. As DNA, the CDR3 is TGCGCCAGCAGCCAAGGACAGGGGGACACTGAAGCTTTCTTT. Translated: CASSQGQGDTEAFF.